This paragraph covers one TCR beta chain sequence. The antigen is not known. Systemic immunosuppression or autoimmune disease history was grounds to exclude patients. This sample was included in a study of OX40 agonist ivuxolimab in advanced cancers. Study-level information: Aged about 23 to 80 with a mean of 60 years, they were about 83% male.

TCRdb's table, derived via immunoSEQ multiplex PCR, lists solely in-frame clones and lacks some. The top ten clones hold 1.5% to 2% of a sample with roughly 93,000 clones, 91% of them seen once. Germline V gene lookup returns CDR1 SEHNR and CDR2 FQNEAQ (reference sequence). The CDR3 covers 12 residues. The V end lost 1 base, the J end lost 11 bases, and 11 bases lay between the germline ends. Study conclusions and caveats: Dosing at 0.1 to 3.0 mg/kg was accompanied by clonal expansion of CD4+ and CD8+ blood T cells by week 6.

The rearrangement uses TRBV7-9 and TRBJ1-1; TRBD1 is a possible D gene (6 bases). The sample was CD4+ or CD8+ T cells sorted from blood, taken in a trial of the OX40 agonist ivuxolimab. This sequence originates from an adult with an advanced solid tumor such as melanoma, head and neck, liver or kidney cancer. CDR3 in amino acids: CASSLDRAGAFF. CDR3 DNA sequence: TGTGCCAGCAGCTTAGACAGGGCTGGCGCTTTCTTT. Based on the CDR3 plus reference TRBV7-9 and TRBJ1-1, the full variable domain is DTGVSQNPRHKITKRGQNVTFRCDPISEHNRLYWYRQTLGQGPEFLTYFQNEAQLEKSRLLSDRFSAERPKGSFSTLEIQRTEQGDSAMYLCASSLDRAGAFFGQGTRLTVV.